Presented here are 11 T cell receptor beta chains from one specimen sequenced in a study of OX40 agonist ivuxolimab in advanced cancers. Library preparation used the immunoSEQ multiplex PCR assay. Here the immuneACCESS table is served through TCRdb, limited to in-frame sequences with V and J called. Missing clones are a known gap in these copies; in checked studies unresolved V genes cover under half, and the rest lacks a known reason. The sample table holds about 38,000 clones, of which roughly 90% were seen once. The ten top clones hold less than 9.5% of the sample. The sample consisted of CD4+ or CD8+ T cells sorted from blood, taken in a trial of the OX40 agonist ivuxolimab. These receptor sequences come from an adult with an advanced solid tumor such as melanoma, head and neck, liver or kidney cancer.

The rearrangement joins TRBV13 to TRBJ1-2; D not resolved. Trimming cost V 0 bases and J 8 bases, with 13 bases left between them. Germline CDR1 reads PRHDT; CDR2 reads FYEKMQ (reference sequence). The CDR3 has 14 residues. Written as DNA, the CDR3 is TGTGCCAGCAGCTTAGGTGCAAGACTGGGGGGCTACACCTTC. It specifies CASSLGARLGGYTF.

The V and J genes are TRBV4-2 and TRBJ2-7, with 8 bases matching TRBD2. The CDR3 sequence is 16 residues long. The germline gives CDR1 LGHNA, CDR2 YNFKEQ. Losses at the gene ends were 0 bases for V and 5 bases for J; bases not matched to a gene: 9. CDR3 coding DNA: TGTGCCAGCAGCCAAGATCCACCGGGAGGGAGCCACGAGCAGTACTTC. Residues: CASSQDPPGGSHEQYF.

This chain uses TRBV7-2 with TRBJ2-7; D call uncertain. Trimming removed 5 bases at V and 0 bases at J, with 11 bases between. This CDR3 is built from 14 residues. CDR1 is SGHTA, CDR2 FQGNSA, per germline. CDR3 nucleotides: TGTGCCAGCAGCCCGAACGATAGCTCCTACGAGCAGTACTTC. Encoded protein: CASSPNDSSYEQYF.

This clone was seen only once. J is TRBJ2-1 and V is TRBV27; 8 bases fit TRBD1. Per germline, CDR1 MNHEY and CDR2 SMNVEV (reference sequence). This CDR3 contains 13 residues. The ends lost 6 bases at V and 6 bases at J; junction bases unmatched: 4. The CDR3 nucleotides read TGTGCCAGCAGCCACACAGGGGGCAATGAGCAGTTCTTC. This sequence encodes CASSHTGGNEQFF.

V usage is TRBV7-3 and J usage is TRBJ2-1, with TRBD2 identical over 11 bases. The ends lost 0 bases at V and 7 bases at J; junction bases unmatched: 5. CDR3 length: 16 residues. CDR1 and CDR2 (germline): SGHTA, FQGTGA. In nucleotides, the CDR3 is TGTGCCAGCAGCTTAACACTAGCGGGGGCGGGGAATGAGCAGTTCTTC. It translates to CASSLTLAGAGNEQFF.

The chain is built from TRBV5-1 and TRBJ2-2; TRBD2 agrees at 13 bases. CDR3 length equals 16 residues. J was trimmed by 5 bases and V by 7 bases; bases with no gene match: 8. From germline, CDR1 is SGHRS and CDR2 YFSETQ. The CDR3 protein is CASQQEGLAGTGELFF. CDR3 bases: TGCGCCAGCCAACAGGAGGGACTAGCGGGAACCGGGGAGCTGTTTTTT.

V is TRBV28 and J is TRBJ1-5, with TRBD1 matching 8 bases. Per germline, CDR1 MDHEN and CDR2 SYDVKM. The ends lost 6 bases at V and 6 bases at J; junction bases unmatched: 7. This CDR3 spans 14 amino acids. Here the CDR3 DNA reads TGTGCCAGCAGCTTTACAGGGGGGGGTCAGCCCCAGCATTTT. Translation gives CASSFTGGGQPQHF.

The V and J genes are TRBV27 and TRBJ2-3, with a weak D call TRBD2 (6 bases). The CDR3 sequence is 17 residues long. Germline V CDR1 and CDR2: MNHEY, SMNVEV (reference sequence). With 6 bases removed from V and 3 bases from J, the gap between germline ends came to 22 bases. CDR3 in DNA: TGTGCCAGCAGCCCTATACCTCGGCGGAGCGGGACAGATACGCAGTATTTT. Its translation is CASSPIPRRSGTDTQYF.

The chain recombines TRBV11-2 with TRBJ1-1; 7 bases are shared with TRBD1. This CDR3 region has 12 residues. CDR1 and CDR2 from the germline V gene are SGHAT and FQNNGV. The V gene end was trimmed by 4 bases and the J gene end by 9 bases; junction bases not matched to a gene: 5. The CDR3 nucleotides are TGTGCCAGCAGCTCATCAGGGGGGCAAGCTTTCTTT. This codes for CASSSSGGQAFF.

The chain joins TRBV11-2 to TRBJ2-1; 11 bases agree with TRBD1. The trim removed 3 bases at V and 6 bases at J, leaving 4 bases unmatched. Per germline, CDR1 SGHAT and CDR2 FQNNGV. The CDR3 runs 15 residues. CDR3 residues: CASSFRDRGSNEQFF. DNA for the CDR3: TGTGCCAGCAGCTTCCGGGACAGGGGGAGCAATGAGCAGTTCTTC.

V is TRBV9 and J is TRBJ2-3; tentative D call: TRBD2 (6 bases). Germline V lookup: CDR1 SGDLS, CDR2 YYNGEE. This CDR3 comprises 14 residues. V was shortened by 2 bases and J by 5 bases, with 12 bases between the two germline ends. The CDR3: CASSVETRLDTQYF. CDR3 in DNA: TGTGCCAGCAGCGTTGAGACTAGGCTAGATACGCAGTATTTT.